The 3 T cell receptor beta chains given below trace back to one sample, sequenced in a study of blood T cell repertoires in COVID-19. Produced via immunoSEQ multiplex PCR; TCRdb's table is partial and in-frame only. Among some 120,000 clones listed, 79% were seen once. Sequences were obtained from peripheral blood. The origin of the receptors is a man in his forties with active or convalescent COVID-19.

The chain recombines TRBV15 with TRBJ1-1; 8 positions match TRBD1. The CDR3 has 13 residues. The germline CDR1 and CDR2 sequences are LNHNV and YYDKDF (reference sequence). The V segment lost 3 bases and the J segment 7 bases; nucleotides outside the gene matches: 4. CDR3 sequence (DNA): TGTGCCACCAGCAGCCGGGACAGGTTTGAAGCTTTCTTT. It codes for CATSSRDRFEAFF. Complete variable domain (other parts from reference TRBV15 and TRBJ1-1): DAMVIQNPRYQVTQFGKPVTLSCSQTLNHNVMYWYQQKSSQAPKLLFHYYDKDFNNEADTPDNFQSRRPNTSFCFLDIRSPGLGDTAMYLCATSSRDRFEAFFGQGTRLTVV.

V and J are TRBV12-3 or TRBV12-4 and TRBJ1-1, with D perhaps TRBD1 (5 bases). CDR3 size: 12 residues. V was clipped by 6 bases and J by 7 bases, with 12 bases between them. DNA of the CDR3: TGTGCCAGCAGGAGGACAAGTAATGAAGCTTTCTTT. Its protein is CASRRTSNEAFF.

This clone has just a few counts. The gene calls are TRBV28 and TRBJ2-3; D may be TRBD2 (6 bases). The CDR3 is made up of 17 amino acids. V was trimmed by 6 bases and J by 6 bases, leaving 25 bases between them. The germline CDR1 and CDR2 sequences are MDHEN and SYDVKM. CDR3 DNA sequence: TGTGCCAGCAGCCCCCTCGGTGGAGGGGAGGTTGGGGATACGCAGTATTTT. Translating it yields CASSPLGGGEVGDTQYF.